A selection of T cell receptor beta chains follows, all from one sample in a study of cytomegalovirus exposure and HLA in healthy donors. Repertoires were generated with immunoSEQ multiplex PCR, while TCRdb's copy carries only in-frame clones and drops some. Of nearly 110,000 clones listed, around 69% are singletons. Material for sequencing was PBMCs. The receptors come from a man between 18 and 29 years old in good health and CMV-seronegative. CDR3s include the opening cysteine and the closing phenylalanine or tryptophan. The D gene is left open where the match is weak. Only some rows state a clone size, as once, few, many or a class for expanded clones.

abundance	d_gene	v_gene	j_gene	CDR3nt	CDR3aa
few	.	TRBV7-2	TRBJ2-5	TGTGCCAGCAGCGGCGGGGGCAGAGAGACCCAGTACTTC	CASSGGGRETQYF
.	TRBD1	TRBV19	TRBJ2-1	TGTGCCAGTGGAGGCAGGGGGTATGAGCAGTTCTTC	CASGGRGYEQFF
once	.	TRBV5-4	TRBJ2-4	TGTGCCAGCAGCATATATAGACAGGGACTAAACATTCAGTACTTC	CASSIYRQGLNIQYF
.	.	TRBV21-1	TRBJ2-1	TGTGCCAGCAGCAAAGGGAGGCGGGGGGAGCCGCACAATGAGCAGTTCTTC	CASSKGRRGEPHNEQFF
.	.	TRBV4-3	TRBJ2-1	TGCGCCAGCAGCCAAGGGGGCGTAAAGCCAAGCTCCTACAATGAGCAGTTCTTC	CASSQGGVKPSSYNEQFF
.	TRBD1	TRBV11-2	TRBJ1-6	TGTGCCAGCAGCCCCCGGGACAGGAACCCGTACGTACACTTT	CASSPRDRNPYVHF
.	TRBD1	TRBV5-1	TRBJ2-1	TGCGCCAGCAGCTCAAAGACCGGACAGGGGACCTACAATGAGCAGTTCTTC	CASSSKTGQGTYNEQFF
.	TRBD1	TRBV10-3	TRBJ2-1	TGTGCCACCTTTGACAGGGGTAACGACAATGAGCAGTTCTTC	CATFDRGNDNEQFF
few	.	TRBV7-9	TRBJ1-5	TGTGCCAGCAGCTTAGGGGGGGATCAGCCCCAGCATTTT	CASSLGGDQPQHF
.	.	TRBV7-2	TRBJ1-1	TGTGCCAGCAGCCCCTCAGGTACGGTCTATCAGAACACTGAAGCTTTCTTT	CASSPSGTVYQNTEAFF
.	.	TRBV6-6	TRBJ1-5	TGTGCCAGCAGTTACTCGACAGCCCAAGGGCAGCCCCAGCATTTT	CASSYSTAQGQPQHF
.	.	TRBV5-1	TRBJ2-6	TGCGCCAGCAGCTTGGAGGGACTTTCCTCTGGGGCCAACGTCCTGACTTTC	CASSLEGLSSGANVLTF
.	.	TRBV14	TRBJ1-2	TGTGCCAGCAGCCAAGCGCAGGGGTATGGCTACACCTTC	CASSQAQGYGYTF
.	TRBD1	TRBV9	TRBJ2-5	TGTGCCAGCAGCGCCGAACAGGGGTGGGAGACCCAGTACTTC	CASSAEQGWETQYF
.	TRBD1	TRBV6-5	TRBJ2-7	TGTGCCAGCAGCCGGGACAGGTCTCCCTACGAGCAGTACTTC	CASSRDRSPYEQYF
.	TRBD1	TRBV18	TRBJ2-7	TGTGCCAGCTCACATGGACAGGGGGCATTTAGCTCCTACGAGCAGTACTTC	CASSHGQGAFSSYEQYF
once	.	TRBV9	TRBJ1-2	TGTGCCAGCAGCGGGAGTGGCTACACCTTC	CASSGSGYTF
few	.	TRBV6-1	TRBJ2-7	TGTGCCAGCAGCGTCTCCGACAGCGTCTCCTACGAGCAGTACTTC	CASSVSDSVSYEQYF
.	TRBD1	TRBV7-9	TRBJ2-3	TGTGCCAGCAGCTCGAGGGGGCCAGATACGCAGTATTTT	CASSSRGPDTQYF
.	.	TRBV6-1	TRBJ2-5	TGTGCCAGCGCCCAGGGTCCCCATCAAGAGACCCAGTACTTC	CASAQGPHQETQYF
.	TRBD1	TRBV9	TRBJ2-7	TGTGCCAGCAGCGTAGGTTCAGGGGGCTACGAGCAGTACTTC	CASSVGSGGYEQYF
.	TRBD2	TRBV10-3	TRBJ2-3	TGTGCCATCAGGGTCCTAGCGGGGGGGACAGATACGCAGTATTTT	CAIRVLAGGTDTQYF
.	TRBD1	TRBV5-1	TRBJ2-3	TGCGCCAGCAGCTTAGACAGGGGACTGAGCACAGATACGCAGTATTTT	CASSLDRGLSTDTQYF
.	TRBD2	TRBV5-1	TRBJ2-7	TGCGCCAGCAGCTTGGTTCTCGGGGGGGCGGGCGAGCAGTACTTC	CASSLVLGGAGEQYF
.	.	TRBV20-1	TRBJ2-7	TGCAGTGCTCTAACGTACGAGCAGTACTTC	CSALTYEQYF
.	.	TRBV2	TRBJ2-5	TGTGCCAGCAAGGGTAGGGGGGGAAACCAAGAGACCCAGTACTTC	CASKGRGGNQETQYF
.	.	TRBV28	TRBJ1-1	TGTGCCAGCAGTTTGCCCGGACAGAACACTGAAGCTTTCTTT	CASSLPGQNTEAFF
.	TRBD1	TRBV7-2	TRBJ1-1	TGTGCCAGCAGCCCCGACAGGGGGCGATGGACTGAAGCTTTCTTT	CASSPDRGRWTEAFF
.	.	TRBV5-4	TRBJ1-6	TGTGCCAGCAGCGAGGGAGGCGGGTCACCCCTCCACTTT	CASSEGGGSPLHF
.	.	TRBV29-1	TRBJ2-7	TGCAGCGTTGAAGACAGGTTAACCTACGAGCAGTACTTC	CSVEDRLTYEQYF
.	.	TRBV27	TRBJ1-4	TGTGCCAGCAGGACAGGAGGCCAAAAACTGTTTTTT	CASRTGGQKLFF
.	TRBD1	TRBV6-4	TRBJ2-2	TGTGCCAGCAAGGGGGACAGTTCGAACACCGGGGAGCTGTTTTTT	CASKGDSSNTGELFF
.	.	TRBV7-9	TRBJ2-7	TGTGCCAGCAGTACCTCCTCGCGGACACAGGAGCAGTACTTC	CASSTSSRTQEQYF
.	.	TRBV27	TRBJ2-2	TGTGCCAGCAGTTTCGGGGGGCACTTGTCCGGGGAGCTGTTTTTT	CASSFGGHLSGELFF
once	.	TRBV5-1	TRBJ2-7	TGCGCCAGCAGCTTGGGGTCAGCAAGCCAGGGGCAGTACTTC	CASSLGSASQGQYF
.	.	TRBV10-1	TRBJ2-2	TGCGCCAGCAGTGAACTGGACAGAGACACCGGGGAGCTGTTTTTT	CASSELDRDTGELFF
.	.	TRBV4-1	TRBJ1-5	TGCGCCAGCAGCCCCGACAGGTTGGGTCAGCCCCAGCATTTT	CASSPDRLGQPQHF
.	TRBD1	TRBV10-1	TRBJ1-1	TGCGCCAGCAGGGGACAGGGCAATGTGAACACTGAAGCTTTCTTT	CASRGQGNVNTEAFF
.	.	TRBV6-1	TRBJ2-3	TGTGCCAGCACCCGAAGGGGCGGCACAGATACGCAGTATTTT	CASTRRGGTDTQYF
.	.	TRBV5-4	TRBJ2-1	TGTGCCAGCCAGGGACGGGGGAACAATGAGCAGTTCTTC	CASQGRGNNEQFF
.	.	TRBV15	TRBJ2-7	TGTGCCACCAGCCAGGACTCCTACGAGCAGTACTTC	CATSQDSYEQYF
.	.	TRBV6-5	TRBJ2-5	TGTGCCAGCAGTTACTCGCTAAACGAGCAAGAGACCCAGTACTTC	CASSYSLNEQETQYF
.	TRBD2	TRBV6-1	TRBJ2-5	TGTGCCAGCAGTGAGATAGCGGGGGGGCAAGAGACCCAGTACTTC	CASSEIAGGQETQYF
.	TRBD2	TRBV6-5	TRBJ2-3	TGTGCCAGCAGAGGACTAGCGGAAGATACGCAGTATTTT	CASRGLAEDTQYF
many	.	TRBV19	TRBJ2-3	TGTGCCAGTAGTATGCGTTGGACTAGCACAGATACGCAGTATTTT	CASSMRWTSTDTQYF
.	TRBD1	TRBV4-3	TRBJ1-5	TGCGCCAGCAGCCAAGCCCTGGGAGGGACAGGGGGCAATCAGCCCCAGCATTTT	CASSQALGGTGGNQPQHF
.	TRBD1	TRBV29-1	TRBJ2-7	TGCAGCGTAGCGACAGGGGTCGAGCAGTACTTC	CSVATGVEQYF
few	TRBD2	TRBV10-3	TRBJ2-1	TGTGCCATCAGGATGGCGGGGGGGCCTGCCAATGAGCAGTTCTTC	CAIRMAGGPANEQFF
.	TRBD1	TRBV27	TRBJ1-6	TGTGCCAGCAGTTTATATGGGGCAGGGGGGAGCTCCTATAATTCACCCCTCCACTTT	CASSLYGAGGSSYNSPLHF
once	TRBD1	TRBV4-2	TRBJ1-5	TGTGCCAGCAGCCAAGGACAGGGGGCTAATCAGCCCCAGCATTTT	CASSQGQGANQPQHF
once	.	TRBV27	TRBJ2-1	TGTGCCAGCAGCAAAACAGGGAACCTCTACAATGAGCAGTTCTTC	CASSKTGNLYNEQFF
.	.	TRBV5-1	TRBJ2-6	TGCGCCAGCAGCTTAGGCAGACTTGGGGGGGCCAACGTCCTGACTTTC	CASSLGRLGGANVLTF